This TCR beta chain was obtained from a study of blood T cell repertoires in COVID-19. Study in general: PBMCs, B-cell-depleted T cells, or T cells provided the cDNA or gDNA that made up the material.

Measured with immunoSEQ multiplex PCR; TCRdb has only the in-frame clones, and not every one. The top ten hold 2% to 2.5% of the sample, which has around 120,000 clones, roughly 69% seen once. CDR1 is MNHNS and CDR2 is SASEGT in the germline V gene. V shed 1 base, J shed 5 bases, and the junction held 4 bases outside the gene matches. This CDR3 contains 15 residues. The receptor comes from a woman aged 70-85 years with acute or convalescent COVID-19. The rearrangement links TRBV6-1 to TRBJ2-3; 9 bases align to TRBD2. The sample taken for sequencing was peripheral blood. The chain's CDR3 is CASSEVAGAVDTQYF. The CDR3 bases are TGTGCCAGCAGTGAAGTAGCGGGGGCCGTAGATACGCAGTATTTT.